Each of the 7 T cell receptor beta chains below was sequenced from the same sample in a study of regulatory T cells in long-lasting Graves disease. iRepertoire HTBI primers and Arm-PCR of CDR3 regions built TCR beta libraries. A single record per CDR3 protein comes from TCRdb applying MiXCR to the multiplex PCR reads. Seen here are 350,000 to 500,000 distinct CDR3 sequences, around 15% observed once, and the top ten hold roughly 18%. Time point indicated: newly diagnosed GD, antithyroid drugs for less than 3 months. The authors made the TCR library using RNA they extracted from PBMCs. The data also belong to a second study, concerning T cells in Graves' hyperthyroidism and ophthalmopathy.

Sequencing used peripheral blood mononuclear cells (PBMCs), obtained at new diagnosis, from a patient treated with antithyroid drugs. These receptor sequences come from a woman in her 50s with Graves disease.

This clonotype was counted many times. The V and J genes are TRBV5-1 and TRBJ2-3; TRBD2 aligns across 10 bases. The CDR3 has 16 amino acids. V was pared by 4 bases and J by 4 bases, with 9 bases of the junction left unmatched. Germline CDR1 reads SGHRS; CDR2 reads YFSETQ. The CDR3 protein is CASSNPRGLASDTQYF. CDR3 sequence (DNA): TGCGCCAGCAGCAACCCACGGGGACTAGCGTCAGATACGCAGTATTTT.

The chain joins TRBV6-1 to TRBJ1-2, with D hard to call. The germline CDR1 and CDR2 sequences are MNHNS and SASEGT. The ends were cut back, 6 bases at V and 4 bases at J, with 15 bases in the middle. The CDR3 is 14 residues long. CDR3 bases: TGTGCCAGCAGGGACCCGGACGGACTCTATGGCTACACCTTC. It is translated as CASRDPDGLYGYTF.

The chain carries TRBV29-1 and TRBJ2-1; 8 bases align to TRBD2. Germline V gene data show CDR1 as SQVTM and CDR2 as ANQGSEA. The CDR3 consists of 14 residues. The junction had 9 bases not matched to a gene; V was cut back by 3 bases and J by 8 bases. CDR3 amino acids: CSVETGGRFHEQFF. CDR3 coding DNA: TGCAGCGTTGAGACGGGAGGGAGATTCCATGAGCAGTTCTTC.

This sequence joins TRBV7-3 and TRBJ2-7; D remains unclear. Trimming left V 5 bases short and J 1 base short, with 9 bases between. CDR3 length: 13 amino acids. Germline assignment: CDR1 SGHTA and CDR2 FQGTGA. CDR3 region: CASSRGRSYEQYF. The CDR3 nucleotides are TGTGCCAGCAGCCGAGGACGATCCTACGAGCAGTACTTC.

V and J are TRBV18 and TRBJ1-1; a possible D gene is TRBD1 (5 bases). The V end lost 0 bases, the J end lost 2 bases, and 13 bases lay between the germline ends. Germline V gene data show CDR1 as KGHSH and CDR2 as LQKENI. This CDR3 is built from 16 residues. The CDR3 sequence is CASSPPWTRTNTEAFF. The CDR3 DNA sequence: TGTGCCAGCTCACCACCCTGGACAAGGACTAACACTGAAGCTTTCTTT.

This clonotype was detected ten times or more. At one of its ends the junction is not consistent with the germline gene, which may arise from a read error. The chain employs TRBV3-1 and TRBJ1-1, with TRBD1 as a possible D gene (5 bases). The germline gives CDR1 LGHDT, CDR2 YNNKEL (reference sequence). This CDR3 has 13 residues. The CDR3 DNA reads TGCGCCAGCAGCCAAGTTTCAGGGACTGAAGCTTTCTTT. This sequence encodes CASSQVSGTEAFF.

This clonotype was counted ten times or more. The chain links TRBV29-1 to TRBJ2-7, with D maybe TRBD2 (6 bases). Germline V lookup: CDR1 SQVTM, CDR2 ANQGSEA. Trimming cost V 4 bases and J 4 bases, with 11 bases left between them. There are 12 residues in the CDR3. This CDR3 is CSVVGRGYEQYF. The CDR3 bases are TGCAGCGTTGTCGGGAGAGGGTACGAGCAGTACTTC.